This TCR beta chain comes out of a study of blood T cells in healthy people across ages. The V gene's germline CDR1 is SNHLY and CDR2 FYNNEI. Losses at the gene ends were 1 base for V and 3 bases for J; bases not matched to a gene: 5. The CDR3 contains 16 residues. For the second PCR, which ran for roughly 6 to 12 cycles, a sample-barcoded 5' primer and a J-beta primer mix were used. In TCRdb, the 5' RACE reads were re-called with MiXCR into one record per CDR3 protein. The sample includes more than 1 million distinct CDR3 sequences, 40% to 50% of them seen just once. Drawing of peripheral blood yielded about 10 milliliters from each donor.

The sequenced sample consisted of blood. This TCR derives from a woman in her fifties or sixties in good health. The rearrangement joins TRBV2 to TRBJ2-5; 10 bases agree with TRBD1. CDR3 sequence reads: CASSEVAGTGEETQYF. The CDR3 DNA reads TGTGCCAGCAGTGAAGTTGCCGGGACAGGGGAAGAGACCCAGTACTTC.